Each of the 27 T cell receptor beta chains below was sequenced from the same sample in a study of cytomegalovirus exposure and HLA in healthy donors. A multiplex PCR was run with 60 Vbeta primers and 13 Jbeta primers. Assay: immunoSEQ multiplex PCR; the TCRdb copy retains only in-frame clones and omits some. The repertoire holds just over 200,000 clones, with 80% to 85% as singletons. The specimen was PBMCs. These receptors were collected from a woman aged 40 to 50 in good health and CMV-seronegative.

The V gene is TRBV18, the J gene TRBJ2-7, with 8 bases aligning to TRBD1. V was pared by 3 bases and J by 6 bases, with 7 bases of the junction left unmatched. This CDR3 is 14 amino acids long. From germline, CDR1 is KGHSH and CDR2 LQKENI. For the CDR3, the DNA is TGTGCCAGCTCACCGATAAGACAGGGGCTCGAGCAGTACTTC. This translates into CASSPIRQGLEQYF.

This clone was counted a single time. J is TRBJ2-5 and V is TRBV5-1; 10 bases agree with TRBD1. The CDR3 runs to 15 residues. With 3 bases clipped from V and 2 bases from J, the junction kept 4 bases outside the gene matches. CDR1 SGHRS and CDR2 YFSETQ come from the germline V gene. The CDR3 here is CASSWMGQGQETQYF. CDR3 coding DNA: TGCGCCAGCAGCTGGATGGGACAGGGGCAAGAGACCCAGTACTTC. The entire variable domain, with the rest obtained from reference TRBV5-1 and TRBJ2-5, is as follows: KAGVTQTPRYLIKTRGQQVTLSCSPISGHRSVSWYQQTPGQGLQFLFEYFSETQRNKGNFPGRFSGRQFSNSRSEMNVSTLELGDSALYLCASSWMGQGQETQYFGPGTRLLVL.

The chain employs TRBV7-9 and TRBJ2-5; possibly TRBD1 for D (6 bases). This CDR3 spans 16 amino acids. V shed 3 bases and J shed 4 bases, with 18 bases lying between them. Per germline, CDR1 SEHNR and CDR2 FQNEAQ (reference sequence). The CDR3 spells CASSFLGRGVRETQYF. DNA of the CDR3: TGTGCCAGCAGCTTTCTTGGCAGGGGAGTGCGAGAGACCCAGTACTTC.

V gene TRBV30 combines with J gene TRBJ2-3; D is perhaps TRBD1 (6 bases). V was trimmed by 1 base and J by 1 base, leaving 9 bases between them. Per the germline V gene, CDR1 is GTSNPN and CDR2 is SVGIG (reference sequence). This CDR3 is built from 14 residues. CDR3 DNA: TGTGCCTGGAGTGGAACAGGGCGCACAGATACGCAGTATTTT. Translation gives CAWSGTGRTDTQYF.

The chain uses TRBV10-2 and TRBJ1-5; TRBD1 agrees at 11 bases. Per the germline V gene, CDR1 is WSHSY and CDR2 is SAAADI. There are 17 residues in the CDR3. The trim removed 4 bases at V and 0 bases at J, leaving 5 bases unmatched. The CDR3, as DNA: TGCGCCAGCAGTGGGACAGGGGGCGAGGATAGCAATCAGCCCCAGCATTTT. Translating it yields CASSGTGGEDSNQPQHF.

The V gene is TRBV7-9, the J gene TRBJ1-2; a possible D gene is TRBD1 (6 bases). Germline CDR1 reads SEHNR; CDR2 reads FQNEAQ (reference sequence). This CDR3 has 13 amino acids. V lost 5 bases and J 7 bases, leaving 14 bases between the germline ends. CDR3 protein: CASSPGQRGGYTF. CDR3 bases: TGTGCCAGCAGCCCTGGACAGAGAGGTGGCTACACCTTC.

In this sample, this clone turned up a few times. This chain joins TRBV27 and TRBJ1-3; 9 nucleotides match TRBD1. The CDR3 has 14 amino acids. Germline CDR1 and CDR2: MNHEY and SMNVEV (reference sequence). V lost 9 bases, J lost 0 bases, and 3 bases stayed unmatched. The DNA of the CDR3 is TGTGCCAGGGGACAGGGCAGCTCTGGAAACACCATATATTTT. It yields the protein CARGQGSSGNTIYF.

CDR3 protein: CAISESVSGLAGETQYF. For the CDR3, the DNA is TGTGCCATCAGTGAGTCGGTATCCGGACTAGCGGGTGAGACCCAGTACTTC. The gene calls are TRBV10-3 and TRBJ2-5, with TRBD2 matching 11 bases. The ends lost 0 bases at V and 5 bases at J; junction bases unmatched: 8. The length of the CDR3 is 17 residues. The germline gives CDR1 ENHRY, CDR2 SYGVKD.

This chain joins TRBV13 and TRBJ2-2; a possible D gene is TRBD2 (5 bases). V was pared by 5 bases and J by 2 bases, with 12 bases between. The germline V gene encodes CDR1 PRHDT and CDR2 FYEKMQ (reference sequence). The CDR3 runs 15 residues. In nucleotides, the CDR3 is TGTGCCAGCAGCGTCACTAGAGCAAACACCGGGGAGCTGTTTTTT. This codes for CASSVTRANTGELFF.

This clone was detected once. The rearrangement joins TRBV5-1 to TRBJ1-5; tentative D call: TRBD1 (5 bases). Germline V gene data show CDR1 as SGHRS and CDR2 as YFSETQ. The CDR3 runs to 14 residues. V gave up 0 bases and J gave up 3 bases, with 7 bases separating them. The CDR3 here is CASSLGQPNQPQHF. CDR3 in DNA: TGCGCCAGCAGCTTGGGACAGCCCAATCAGCCCCAGCATTTT.

The V and J genes are TRBV4-2 and TRBJ2-2; the match to TRBD2 covers 10 bases. Trimming at V came to 1 base and at J to 8 bases, leaving 4 bases not matched to a gene. Germline V lookup: CDR1 LGHNA, CDR2 YNFKEQ. CDR3 size: 15 residues. The CDR3 spells CASSQVLAGRGELFF. The CDR3 DNA reads as TGTGCCAGCAGCCAAGTACTAGCGGGAAGAGGGGAGCTGTTTTTT.

This chain connects TRBV19 to TRBJ2-2; 13 bases fit TRBD2. CDR3 length: 17 amino acids. Germline loops: CDR1 LNHDA, CDR2 SQIVND (reference sequence). Trimming removed 10 bases from V and 1 base from J; junction bases left unmatched: 9. CDR3 DNA: TGTGCCAACCGACTAGCGGGAGGCCTCGTGAACACCGGGGAGCTGTTTTTT. Amino acids: CANRLAGGLVNTGELFF.

The chain employs TRBV5-5 and TRBJ2-3; TRBD1 agrees at 10 bases. Trimming took 3 bases from V and 4 from J; bases not matched to a gene: 5. The CDR3 consists of 15 residues. The germline V gene has CDR1 SGHKS and CDR2 YYEKEE (reference sequence). This CDR3 reads CASSSGGTGADTQYF. The CDR3 DNA follows: TGTGCCAGCAGCTCCGGAGGGACAGGGGCAGATACGCAGTATTTT.

The chain has TRBV5-1 and TRBJ1-1; no clear D. This CDR3 spans 14 amino acids. Trimming removed 5 bases from V and 1 base from J, with 12 bases in between. Germline V CDR1 and CDR2: SGHRS, YFSETQ. Written as DNA, the CDR3 is TGCGCCAGCAGTTCCAGCGGTTCGAACACTGAAGCTTTCTTT. This encodes CASSSSGSNTEAFF.

This clone has just a few counts. This chain joins TRBV2 and TRBJ2-5; no clear D gene. Trimming cost V 7 bases and J 3 bases, with 12 bases left between them. The length of the CDR3 is 13 residues. Germline loops: CDR1 SNHLY, CDR2 FYNNEI. CDR3 DNA: TGTGCCAGCAACAGTGCAGGCAAAGAGACCCAGTACTTC. This sequence encodes CASNSAGKETQYF.

The rearrangement uses TRBV4-1 and TRBJ1-3; no definite D call. The CDR3 contains 14 residues. V was pared by 6 bases and J by 0 bases, with 9 bases between. From germline, CDR1 is MGHRA and CDR2 YSYEKL. The DNA of the CDR3 is TGCGCCAGCAGGATAGGGAGCTCTGGAAACACCATATATTTT. Translating it yields CASRIGSSGNTIYF.

V gene TRBV27 combines with J gene TRBJ2-7; D is perhaps TRBD1 (6 bases). V lost 2 bases and J lost 9, with 17 bases in between. Per the germline V gene, CDR1 is MNHEY and CDR2 is SMNVEV (reference sequence). There are 14 residues in the CDR3. The CDR3 here is CASSLRTDSTRQYF. CDR3 DNA sequence: TGTGCCAGCAGTTTACGAACGGACAGCACACGGCAGTACTTC.

The chain has TRBV5-1 and TRBJ1-1, with 7 positions matching TRBD1. The V segment lost 4 bases and the J segment 8 bases; nucleotides outside the gene matches: 5. The germline CDR1 and CDR2 sequences are SGHRS and YFSETQ. This CDR3 has 12 amino acids. The CDR3 spells CASSQKTGEAFF. Written as DNA, the CDR3 is TGCGCCAGCAGCCAGAAGACAGGGGAAGCTTTCTTT.

This clone was picked up one time. This chain connects TRBV18 to TRBJ1-1; 7 bases are shared with TRBD1. J gave up 6 bases and V 6 bases, and 7 bases lay outside the gene matches. Per the germline V gene, CDR1 is KGHSH and CDR2 is LQKENI. CDR3 length: 13 amino acids. The CDR3 protein is CASSDITGAEAFF. CDR3 DNA sequence: TGTGCCAGCTCCGACATTACAGGGGCTGAAGCTTTCTTT.

This chain connects TRBV7-8 to TRBJ1-4; 7 nucleotides agree with TRBD1. The CDR3 is made up of 14 amino acids. Germline loops: CDR1 SGHVS, CDR2 FQNEAQ. V gave up 4 bases and J gave up 4 bases; unmatched junction bases: 3. This CDR3 is CASSSQGGNEKLFF. CDR3 bases: TGTGCCAGCAGCTCCCAGGGGGGTAATGAAAAACTGTTTTTT.

The chain has TRBV29-1 and TRBJ1-2; 9 bases are a match to TRBD1. CDR3 length equals 13 residues. The germline gives CDR1 SQVTM, CDR2 ANQGSEA. The ends lost 4 bases at V and 10 bases at J; junction bases unmatched: 10. This chain's CDR3 is CSVAETGQGHYTF. The CDR3 DNA is TGCAGCGTTGCAGAAACGGGACAGGGACACTACACCTTC.

This chain connects TRBV28 to TRBJ2-3, with 12 bases aligning to TRBD1. The CDR3 sequence is 15 residues long. CDR1 and CDR2 from the germline V gene are MDHEN and SYDVKM. The trim removed 5 bases at V and 7 bases at J, leaving 7 bases unmatched. Here the CDR3 reads CASSPTGQGANTQYF. DNA of the CDR3: TGTGCCAGCAGTCCGACGGGACAGGGGGCGAATACGCAGTATTTT.

This rearrangement joins TRBV5-1 to TRBJ2-6; TRBD1 agrees at 9 bases. Unmatched junction bases numbered 4, after V lost 0 bases and J lost 0 bases. In germline, CDR1 is SGHRS, CDR2 YFSETQ. The CDR3 length is 18 residues. The chain's CDR3 is CASSLGQGGYSGANVLTF. CDR3 DNA: TGCGCCAGCAGCTTGGGACAGGGGGGTTACTCTGGGGCCAACGTCCTGACTTTC.

The rearrangement uses TRBV29-1 and TRBJ1-1; possibly TRBD1 for D (6 bases). The CDR3 is 12 residues long. Germline V gene sequence: CDR1 SQVTM, CDR2 ANQGSEA. V lost 6 bases to trimming and J lost 3 bases, with 11 bases between them. CDR3 in amino acids: CSVGDTYTEAFF. CDR3 in DNA: TGCAGCGTAGGGGACACATACACTGAAGCTTTCTTT. Combining the CDR3 with reference TRBV29-1 and TRBJ1-1 gives the whole variable domain SAVISQKPSRDICQRGTSLTIQCQVDSQVTMMFWYRQQPGQSLTLIATANQGSEATYESGFVIDKFPISRPNLTFSTLTVSNMSPEDSSIYLCSVGDTYTEAFFGQGTRLTVV.

V usage is TRBV7-2 and J usage is TRBJ2-1, with a weak D call TRBD2 (6 bases). Germline values: CDR1 SGHTA, CDR2 FQGNSA. This CDR3 spans 14 amino acids. V was trimmed by 0 bases and J by 8 bases, leaving 11 bases between them. Here the CDR3 reads CASSLAGSGYEQFF. DNA for the CDR3: TGTGCCAGCAGCTTAGCCGGGAGTGGGTATGAGCAGTTCTTC. The full variable domain, with the rest looked up from reference TRBV7-2 and TRBJ2-1, is GAGVSQSPSNKVTEKGKDVELRCDPISGHTALYWYRQSLGQGLEFLIYFQGNSAPDKSGLPSDRFSAERTGGSVSTLTIQRTQQEDSAVYLCASSLAGSGYEQFFGPGTRLTVL.

This rearrangement joins TRBV30 to TRBJ1-1, with D unclear. The germline V and J ends were trimmed by 5 bases and 4 bases, with 11 bases remaining between them. The CDR3 has 12 amino acids. Germline loops: CDR1 GTSNPN, CDR2 SVGIG (reference sequence). CDR3 sequence reads: CAWGPLVTEAFF. The CDR3 DNA reads as TGTGCCTGGGGGCCTCTGGTCACTGAAGCTTTCTTT.

This clone was picked up one time. The rearrangement uses TRBV5-1 and TRBJ1-6; possible D gene TRBD1, 6 bases. This CDR3 contains 12 residues. V lost 1 base and J lost 11, with 7 bases in between. The germline gives CDR1 SGHRS, CDR2 YFSETQ. CDR3 protein: CASSLQGTPLHF. Here the CDR3 DNA reads TGCGCCAGCAGCTTGCAGGGGACACCCCTCCACTTT.